These 16 T cell receptor beta chains came from one sample sequenced in a study of CD8 T cells in ankylosing spondylitis. Whole-study findings and limits: Within ankylosing spondylitis blood, a TCR beta motif made up of eight or nine highly homologous variants appeared to be characteristic.

One entry per CDR3 protein, called by TCRdb with MiXCR from the 5' RACE reads. The sample holds hundreds of thousands of distinct CDR3 sequences, about 12% seen once. Antigen specificity for these receptors is unknown. The sample consisted of blood, either unsorted or a sorted T cell fraction (not recorded which). The receptors derive from a male donor with ankylosing spondylitis.

In its sample, this clonotype was seen a few times. V is TRBV7-9 and J is TRBJ1-4, with a tentative D call TRBD1 (6 bases). CDR1 is SEHNR and CDR2 is FQNEAQ in the germline V gene (reference sequence). V gave up 5 bases and J gave up 4 bases, with 14 bases separating them. The CDR3 is 15 residues long. The CDR3 bases are TGTGCCAGCAGCCACCTGGACAGCGGTAATGAAAAACTGTTTTTT. Translation: CASSHLDSGNEKLFF.

This clonotype has a handful of counts. J is TRBJ2-7 and V is TRBV11-1, with 12 bases lining up with TRBD1. V lost 5 bases and J lost 2; bases outside the gene matches: 19. This CDR3 comprises 20 residues. Germline CDR1 is SGHAT and CDR2 is FQDESV (reference sequence). In nucleotides, the CDR3 is TGTGCCAGCAGCCGTTCTCTGTCGGGACAGGGGGCCGACCCTGCCTACGAGCAGTACTTC. Translating it yields CASSRSLSGQGADPAYEQYF.

The V call is TRBV7-2, the J call TRBJ2-5; 7 bases agree with TRBD2. Unmatched junction bases numbered 10, after V lost 5 bases and J lost 4 bases. Germline assignment: CDR1 SGHTA and CDR2 FQGNSA. CDR3 length: 15 amino acids. CDR3 bases: TGTGCCAGCAGCCCGGGGTGGGGGGGAGGAGAGACCCAGTACTTC. Protein: CASSPGWGGGETQYF.

This clonotype was seen only a few times. The chain combines TRBV4-3 with TRBJ2-3; the D is unclear. V lost 0 bases and J 0 bases, leaving 7 bases between the germline ends. The CDR3 is 15 residues long. The germline V gene encodes CDR1 LGHNA and CDR2 YSLEER. The CDR3 region is CASSQDLVSTDTQYF. The CDR3 nucleotides are TGCGCCAGCAGCCAAGATCTAGTTAGCACAGATACGCAGTATTTT.

J is TRBJ2-1 and V is TRBV9; 8 bases map to TRBD2. The CDR3 totals 19 residues. V dropped 0 bases and J dropped 1; count of bases not matched to a gene: 12. Germline CDR1 SGDLS, CDR2 YYNGEE. The CDR3 coding sequence is TGTGCCAGCAGCGTAGGCGGGACTAGTAGTTCATGGTCCTACAATGAGCAGTTCTTC. Translation gives CASSVGGTSSSWSYNEQFF.

The chain has TRBV20-1 and TRBJ2-1; the match to TRBD2 covers 9 bases. Germline V lookup: CDR1 DFQATT, CDR2 SNEGSKA (reference sequence). The junction had 18 bases not matched to a gene; V was cut back by 3 bases and J by 6 bases. The CDR3 has 18 amino acids. The CDR3 is CSASNRSPSGTRTNEQFF. CDR3 sequence (DNA): TGCAGTGCTAGTAACCGAAGCCCTAGCGGGACCAGAACCAATGAGCAGTTCTTC.

This clonotype has more than one count but fewer than ten. V gene TRBV20-1 combines with J gene TRBJ2-5, with D possibly TRBD2 on 5 matching bases. Germline CDR1 DFQATT, CDR2 SNEGSKA (reference sequence). Trimming pared 1 base from V and 2 bases from J, leaving 14 bases between. The CDR3 has 15 residues. The CDR3 DNA reads as TGCAGTGCTAGAGTGGCAGCGGAGGATCAAGAGACCCAGTACTTC. Translating gives CSARVAAEDQETQYF.

This clonotype was detected ten times or more. The rearrangement uses TRBV5-1 and TRBJ2-1; D ambiguous. Trimming removed 3 bases from V and 4 bases from J, with 8 bases in between. The length of the CDR3 is 13 residues. The germline V gene encodes CDR1 SGHRS and CDR2 YFSETQ. This CDR3 reads CASSYDIYNEQFF. The DNA for the CDR3 is TGCGCCAGCAGCTATGACATATACAATGAGCAGTTCTTC.

This clonotype was picked up a small number of times. V and J are TRBV29-1 and TRBJ2-6; tentative D call: TRBD2 (7 bases). The germline V gene encodes CDR1 SQVTM and CDR2 ANQGSEA. V shed 7 bases and J shed 0 bases, with 13 bases lying between them. The CDR3 contains 15 residues. The chain's CDR3 is CSAGGQYSGANVLTF. The CDR3 DNA reads TGCAGCGCCGGGGGGCAATACTCTGGGGCCAACGTCCTGACTTTC.

This clonotype has only a few counts. V gene TRBV5-1 combines with J gene TRBJ2-2, with TRBD1 identical over 9 bases. Trimming at V came to 4 bases and at J to 6 bases, leaving 7 bases not matched to a gene. Germline lookup yields CDR1 SGHRS and CDR2 YFSETQ. There are 15 residues in the CDR3. This chain's CDR3 is CASSAGTGKAGELFF. DNA for the CDR3: TGCGCCAGCAGCGCAGGGACAGGGAAGGCCGGGGAGCTGTTTTTT.

This clonotype occurred many times. This chain connects TRBV10-3 to TRBJ2-7, with D hard to call. Germline CDR1 reads ENHRY; CDR2 reads SYGVKD. V gave up 3 bases and J gave up 3 bases, with 12 bases separating them. The CDR3 contains 14 residues. DNA for the CDR3: TGTGCCATCAGTGATCCAGCGAGTGGCTACGAGCAGTACTTC. It is translated as CAISDPASGYEQYF.

The chain joins TRBV20-1 to TRBJ2-7; 9 bases are shared with TRBD1. The length of the CDR3 is 14 residues. From germline, CDR1 is DFQATT and CDR2 SNEGSKA (reference sequence). V lost 4 bases, J lost 3 bases, and 7 bases stayed unmatched. CDR3: CSAKSGTGNYEQYF. The CDR3 region has the DNA TGCAGTGCTAAATCCGGGACAGGGAACTACGAGCAGTACTTC.

This sequence joins TRBV11-2 and TRBJ1-2; no clear D. The CDR3 runs 14 residues. Germline CDR1 is SGHAT and CDR2 is FQNNGV. With 6 bases removed from V and 4 bases from J, the gap between germline ends came to 15 bases. CDR3 DNA sequence: TGTGCCAGCAGGGCTGGGGATTTTGGCTATGGCTACACCTTC. Protein sequence: CASRAGDFGYGYTF.

Many counts were recorded for this clonotype. CDR3 coding DNA: TGTGCCAGCAAGGGACACCTAAAAGGAGAGACCCAGTACTTC. It encodes CASKGHLKGETQYF. This chain links TRBV7-2 with TRBJ2-5, with D perhaps matching TRBD1 (6 bases). The V gene lost 7 bases and the J gene lost 4 bases, with 16 bases spanning the gap. In germline, CDR1 is SGHTA, CDR2 FQGNSA. The CDR3 length is 14 residues.

There are a few counts of this clonotype. The chain recombines TRBV5-1 with TRBJ2-1; 10 positions agree with TRBD2. CDR3 length equals 16 residues. CDR1 SGHRS and CDR2 YFSETQ come from the germline V gene. Germline trimming cut 4 bases from V and 4 bases from J; bases unmatched to any gene: 8. The CDR3 DNA sequence: TGCGCCAGCAGCGCCAGTGGAGCGGGAGGGTACAATGAGCAGTTCTTC. Translation: CASSASGAGGYNEQFF.

The rearrangement joins TRBV6-6 to TRBJ1-2; a possible D gene is TRBD1 (5 bases). Between the trimmed V and J ends, which lost 2 bases and 1 base, there was a span of 14 bases. Per germline, CDR1 MNHNY and CDR2 SVGAGI (reference sequence). The CDR3 is made up of 16 amino acids. DNA of the CDR3: TGTGCCAGCAGTTACCTCACAGGACTACTTAACTATGGCTACACCTTC. Amino acids: CASSYLTGLLNYGYTF.